These T cell receptor beta chains were read from a single sample in a study of blood T cell repertoires in COVID-19. Assay: immunoSEQ multiplex PCR; the TCRdb copy retains only in-frame clones and omits some. Of about 220,000 clones in the sample, around 86% were seen once. Sample: PBMCs or T cells enriched from blood (not recorded which). The receptors derive from a woman aged 35 to 49 with acute COVID-19. Each CDR3 is given with its conserved first and last residue. A D gene is named only where the DNA matches it firmly. Rows give clone size only sometimes, using once, few, many, or a class for an expanded clone.

J: TRBJ2-2
V: TRBV27
size: medium-sized
D: NA
DNA: TGTGCCAGCAGTTTATACGGCGGGGAGCTGTTTTTT
CDR3: CASSLYGGELFF

J: TRBJ1-1
V: TRBV5-1
size: NA
D: NA
DNA: TGCGCCAGCAGCTTGATGTTAGTCGGCCAGGGTGGAACTGAAGCTTTCTTT
CDR3: CASSLMLVGQGGTEAFF

J: TRBJ2-1
V: TRBV11-2
size: NA
D: NA
DNA: TGTGCCAGCAGCTTAGGAGCAGGGTCGTACAATGAGCAGTTCTTC
CDR3: CASSLGAGSYNEQFF

J: TRBJ1-1
V: TRBV5-8
size: NA
D: TRBD1
DNA: TGTGCCAGCAGCTTGTCACAGGGGGTAAAAGTTGAAGCTTTCTTT
CDR3: CASSLSQGVKVEAFF

J: TRBJ1-1
V: TRBV18
size: NA
D: NA
DNA: TGTGCCAGCTCACCCAGACATATGAACACTGAAGCTTTCTTT
CDR3: CASSPRHMNTEAFF

J: TRBJ1-5
V: TRBV27
size: once
D: TRBD1
DNA: TGTGCCAGCAGGAATACAGGGGAAAATCAGCCCCAGCATTTT
CDR3: CASRNTGENQPQHF

J: TRBJ1-2
V: TRBV19
size: NA
D: NA
DNA: TGTGCCAGTAGTATAGGACAGACTAACTATGGCTACACCTTC
CDR3: CASSIGQTNYGYTF

J: TRBJ2-1
V: TRBV9
size: NA
D: NA
DNA: TGTGCCAGCAGCGTAGAACCAGGGCCGACGGTTGACAATGAGCAGTTCTTC
CDR3: CASSVEPGPTVDNEQFF

J: TRBJ2-7
V: TRBV19
size: NA
D: TRBD1
DNA: TGTGCCAGTAGTCGCCGGGACAGGGCGTTTCCTGTACGCGAGCAGTACTTC
CDR3: CASSRRDRAFPVREQYF

J: TRBJ1-1
V: TRBV6-5
size: NA
D: TRBD1
DNA: TGTGCCAGCCGGGACAGGGGGCGCGTTAACACTGAAGCTTTCTTT
CDR3: CASRDRGRVNTEAFF

J: TRBJ2-7
V: TRBV19
size: NA
D: TRBD1
DNA: TGTGCCAGTAGTGGGGGACAGCACTCCTACGAGCAGTACTTC
CDR3: CASSGGQHSYEQYF

J: TRBJ1-2
V: TRBV6-2/TRBV6-3
size: NA
D: TRBD1
DNA: TGTGCCAGCAGCCCCACCCCAGGGGGCCTAGGCTACACCTTC
CDR3: CASSPTPGGLGYTF

J: TRBJ1-1
V: TRBV11-2
size: once
D: NA
DNA: TGTGCCAGCAGCTTACAACGGTTTGAAGCTTTCTTT
CDR3: CASSLQRFEAFF

J: TRBJ2-7
V: TRBV18
size: many
D: NA
DNA: TGTGCCAGCTCACCAAATGGCTGGTACGAGCAGTACTTC
CDR3: CASSPNGWYEQYF

J: TRBJ1-1
V: TRBV2
size: once
D: NA
DNA: TGTGCCAGCAGAGCACAAAGGGGGACAGAAGCTTTCTTT
CDR3: CASRAQRGTEAFF

J: TRBJ2-3
V: TRBV15
size: NA
D: TRBD1
DNA: TGTGCCACCAGCAGGGGACAGGGCACAGATACGCAGTATTTT
CDR3: CATSRGQGTDTQYF

J: TRBJ1-2
V: TRBV27
size: NA
D: NA
DNA: TGTGCCAGCAGACGCTCGGGGGTAGATGGCTACACCTTC
CDR3: CASRRSGVDGYTF

J: TRBJ2-3
V: TRBV30
size: NA
D: NA
DNA: TGTGCCTGGAGCCTGGGACTCGAGACTAGCACAGATACGCAGTATTTT
CDR3: CAWSLGLETSTDTQYF

J: TRBJ1-2
V: TRBV7-9
size: NA
D: NA
DNA: TGTGCCAGCATGGGAGGTCGTCCGGTTCTTAACTATGGCTACACCTTC
CDR3: CASMGGRPVLNYGYTF

J: TRBJ2-5
V: TRBV18
size: NA
D: NA
DNA: TGTGCCAGCTCACCACGAGCCCAAGTGTACCAAGAGACCCAGTACTTC
CDR3: CASSPRAQVYQETQYF

J: TRBJ1-2
V: TRBV3-1/TRBV3-2
size: NA
D: TRBD1
DNA: TGTGCCAGCAGCCCCGGGACAGGGGTAATCTATGGCTACACCTTC
CDR3: CASSPGTGVIYGYTF

J: TRBJ2-1
V: TRBV9
size: NA
D: NA
DNA: TGTGCCAGCAGCGTAAGCTCGACAGCTTACAATGAGCAGTTCTTC
CDR3: CASSVSSTAYNEQFF

J: TRBJ2-2
V: TRBV12-5
size: NA
D: TRBD1
DNA: TGTGCGACCGGACAGGGGGGGTACACCGGGGAGCTGTTTTTT
CDR3: CATGQGGYTGELFF

J: TRBJ2-7
V: TRBV19
size: NA
D: TRBD2
DNA: TGTGCCAGTAGTACGGGACTAGCGTGGGAGCAGTACTTC
CDR3: CASSTGLAWEQYF

J: TRBJ1-5
V: TRBV18
size: NA
D: TRBD1
DNA: TGTGCCAGCTCACCGACAGGGGCAAGCGGCAATCAGCCCCAGCATTTT
CDR3: CASSPTGASGNQPQHF

J: TRBJ1-1
V: TRBV5-1
size: NA
D: NA
DNA: TGCGCCAGCAGCGCCGGACAGTCGTCCACTGAAGCTTTCTTT
CDR3: CASSAGQSSTEAFF

J: TRBJ1-1
V: TRBV6-2/TRBV6-3
size: NA
D: TRBD1
DNA: TGTGCCAGCAGTTACGACAGGGAAGCCACTGAAGCTTTCTTT
CDR3: CASSYDREATEAFF

J: TRBJ2-1
V: TRBV25-1
size: few
D: TRBD2
DNA: TGTGCCAGCAGTGAAGGACTAGCGGCCTACAATGAGCAGTTCTTC
CDR3: CASSEGLAAYNEQFF

J: TRBJ1-2
V: TRBV3-1/TRBV3-2
size: NA
D: TRBD1
DNA: TGTGCCAGCAGACAACAGGGGGCTGTTGGCTACACCTTC
CDR3: CASRQQGAVGYTF

J: TRBJ1-2
V: TRBV2
size: NA
D: TRBD1
DNA: TGTGCCAGCAACGACGGACAGGGGGCGAGAGGCTACACCTTC
CDR3: CASNDGQGARGYTF

J: TRBJ2-5
V: TRBV5-5
size: NA
D: NA
DNA: TGTGCCAGCAGCCCGGGGGGCCGAGAGACCCAGTACTTC
CDR3: CASSPGGRETQYF

J: TRBJ1-1
V: TRBV11-2
size: NA
D: NA
DNA: TGTGCCAGCTCTCAGGGGCGACGCACTGAAGCTTTCTTT
CDR3: CASSQGRRTEAFF

J: TRBJ2-5
V: TRBV12-3/TRBV12-4
size: NA
D: NA
DNA: TGTGCCAGCAGGAGGGGACTCGAGACCCAGTACTTC
CDR3: CASRRGLETQYF

J: TRBJ1-1
V: TRBV18
size: NA
D: NA
DNA: TGTGCCAGCTCAGGAGGTGGCAGCACTGAAGCTTTCTTT
CDR3: CASSGGGSTEAFF

J: TRBJ2-2
V: TRBV5-1
size: NA
D: NA
DNA: TGCGCCAGCAGCTATTCCACAGGGACCACCGGGGAGCTGTTTTTT
CDR3: CASSYSTGTTGELFF

J: TRBJ2-1
V: TRBV2
size: NA
D: NA
DNA: TGTGCCAGCAGCCCCCTAGCGATGGACGATTTTTTGCAGTTCTTC
CDR3: CASSPLAMDDFLQFF

J: TRBJ2-7
V: TRBV6-1
size: NA
D: TRBD2
DNA: TGTGCCAGCAGTGAATCCCCCCCTAGCGGTAATGCCGAGCAGTACTTC
CDR3: CASSESPPSGNAEQYF

J: TRBJ2-2
V: TRBV3-1/TRBV3-2
size: NA
D: NA
DNA: TGTGCCAGCAGCCAAGAAGGGGCAAGAGGCACCGGGGAGCTGTTTTTT
CDR3: CASSQEGARGTGELFF

J: TRBJ1-1
V: TRBV7-3
size: NA
D: NA
DNA: TGTGCCAGCAGCTTAATGGACGGAGGGGTCACTGAAGCTTTCTTT
CDR3: CASSLMDGGVTEAFF

J: TRBJ2-5
V: TRBV5-4
size: NA
D: NA
DNA: TGTGCCAGCAGCTTGATACAGCTCCAAGAGACCCAGTACTTC
CDR3: CASSLIQLQETQYF

J: TRBJ1-4
V: TRBV19
size: once
D: NA
DNA: TGTGCCAGTAGTAGCTGGACAGCCGGGAATGAAAAACTGTTTTTT
CDR3: CASSSWTAGNEKLFF

J: TRBJ1-1
V: TRBV7-2
size: NA
D: NA
DNA: TGTGCCAGCAGCTTAGTACCAGGGTTGAACACTGAAGCTTTCTTT
CDR3: CASSLVPGLNTEAFF

J: TRBJ1-6
V: TRBV6-5
size: NA
D: TRBD1
DNA: TGTGCCACTGAAGAGACAGGGGGCTCTAATTCACCCCTCCACTTT
CDR3: CATEETGGSNSPLHF